These T cell receptor beta chains were read from a single sample in a study of T-cell memory formation after mild COVID-19. A single record per CDR3 protein comes from TCRdb applying MiXCR to the 5' RACE reads. The table includes fewer than 110,000 distinct CDR3 sequences, approximately 15% detected once. The sample taken for sequencing was PBMCs or a T cell subset sorted from them (not recorded which). The receptors here all came from a man younger than 35 who had mild COVID-19 (a few samples of this study predate the infection). Cell type and time point are not known. Each CDR3 is given with its conserved first and last residue. A D gene is named only where the DNA matches it firmly. A row's size may be missing; if present it is once, few, many or a size class.

cdr3_length,j_call,v_call,d_call,clone_size,cdr3_aa,cdr3_nt
13,TRBJ2-3,TRBV7-9,.,many,CASSFGGTDTQYF,TGTGCCAGCAGCTTCGGGGGCACAGATACGCAGTATTTT
13,TRBJ2-1,TRBV29-1,TRBD1,few,CSVERTGTNEQFF,TGCAGCGTTGAGAGGACAGGTACCAATGAGCAGTTCTTC
14,TRBJ2-3,TRBV5-1,.,few,CASSGVDPTDTQYF,TGCGCCAGCAGTGGGGTTGACCCCACAGATACGCAGTATTTT
15,TRBJ2-7,TRBV18,TRBD2,many,CASSPTGGTTYEQYF,TGTGCCAGCTCACCCACGGGGGGGACGACCTACGAGCAGTACTTC
15,TRBJ2-7,TRBV7-2,.,many,CASSPLPGGTDEQYF,TGTGCCAGCAGCCCTTTACCCGGCGGGACCGACGAGCAGTACTTC
14,TRBJ2-1,TRBV3-1,.,.,CASSRAEGGDEQFF,TGTGCCAGCAGCCGAGCGGAAGGGGGGGATGAGCAGTTCTTC
15,TRBJ2-3,TRBV6-2/TRBV6-3,.,few,CASSRDTGSTDTQYF,TGTGCCAGCAGCAGGGACACTGGATCCACAGATACGCAGTATTTT
15,TRBJ2-3,TRBV10-3,TRBD1,.,CAIRTGTGDADTQYF,TGTGCCATCAGAACCGGGACAGGGGACGCAGATACGCAGTATTTT
18,TRBJ2-1,TRBV11-2,TRBD2,few,CASSFPGNREGRYNEQFF,TGTGCCAGCAGCTTTCCCGGTAATCGGGAGGGTCGATACAATGAGCAGTTCTTC
13,TRBJ2-7,TRBV2,.,.,CASRGTDRYEQYF,TGTGCCAGCAGGGGGACGGACCGTTACGAGCAGTACTTC
16,TRBJ2-1,TRBV4-2,.,.,CASSQVLGGQYNEQFF,TGTGCCAGCAGCCAAGTGCTTGGGGGCCAGTACAATGAGCAGTTCTTC
11,TRBJ1-1,TRBV12-3/TRBV12-4,.,.,CASTFYNLAFF,TGTGCCAGCACATTCTATAATTTGGCTTTCTTT
9,TRBJ1-2,TRBV20-1,.,.,CSDDYGYTF,TGCAGTGACGACTATGGCTACACCTTC
15,TRBJ2-5,TRBV5-6,.,few,CASSFGAISPGTQYF,TGTGCCAGCAGTTTCGGAGCTATCTCTCCGGGGACCCAGTACTTC
16,TRBJ1-5,TRBV2,TRBD1,.,CASGQGAHSADQPQHF,TGTGCCAGTGGACAGGGGGCACATTCAGCCGATCAGCCCCAGCATTTT
15,TRBJ2-3,TRBV4-1,TRBD2,.,CASSPRTSGPDTQYF,TGCGCCAGCAGCCCCAGGACTAGCGGGCCAGATACGCAGTATTTT